This TCR beta chain was captured by sequencing in a study of blood T cells in healthy people across ages. V lost 0 bases and J 3 bases, leaving 11 bases between the germline ends. The CDR3 runs to 16 residues. The germline V gene encodes CDR1 MNHNY and CDR2 SVGAGI (reference sequence). Primed by a sample-barcoded 5' primer and a J-beta primer mix, a second PCR proceeded for about 6 to 12 cycles. Tags on each cDNA molecule came from a template-switch adaptor with 12 random nucleotides. TCRdb reprocessed the 5' RACE reads with MiXCR, giving one entry per CDR3 protein. In the table there are approximately 810,000 distinct CDR3 sequences, roughly 34% of which are singletons. This clonotype was detected only a few times. The target antigen is unknown. Isolation of PBMCs gave at least 7 million cells per sample. The authors extracted at least 5.5 micrograms of total RNA per sample. Whole-study findings and limits: Age showed a roughly linear inverse relationship with TCR beta diversity per million T cells.

The source is a man aged 18 to 35 in good health. The gene calls are TRBV6-6 and TRBJ1-4; possibly TRBD1 for D (5 bases). The sequenced sample was blood. The chain's CDR3 is CASSYSSPGANEKLFF. The CDR3 DNA sequence: TGTGCCAGCAGTTACTCGTCCCCGGGGGCTAATGAAAAACTGTTTTTT.